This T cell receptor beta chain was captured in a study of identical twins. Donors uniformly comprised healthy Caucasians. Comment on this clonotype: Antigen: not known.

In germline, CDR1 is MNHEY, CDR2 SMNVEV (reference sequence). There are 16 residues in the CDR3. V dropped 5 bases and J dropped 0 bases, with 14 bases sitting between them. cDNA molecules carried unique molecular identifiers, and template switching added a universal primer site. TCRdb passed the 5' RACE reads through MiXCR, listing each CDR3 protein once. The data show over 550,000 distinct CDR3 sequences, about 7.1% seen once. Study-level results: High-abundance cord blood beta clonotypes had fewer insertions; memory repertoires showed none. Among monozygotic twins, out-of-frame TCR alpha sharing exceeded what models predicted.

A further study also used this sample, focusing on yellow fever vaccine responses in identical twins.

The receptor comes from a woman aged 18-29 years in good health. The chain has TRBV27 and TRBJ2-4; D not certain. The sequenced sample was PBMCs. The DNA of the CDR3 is TGTGCCAGCAGTCCCTCCCGAACACTAGCCAAAAACATTCAGTACTTC. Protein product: CASSPSRTLAKNIQYF.